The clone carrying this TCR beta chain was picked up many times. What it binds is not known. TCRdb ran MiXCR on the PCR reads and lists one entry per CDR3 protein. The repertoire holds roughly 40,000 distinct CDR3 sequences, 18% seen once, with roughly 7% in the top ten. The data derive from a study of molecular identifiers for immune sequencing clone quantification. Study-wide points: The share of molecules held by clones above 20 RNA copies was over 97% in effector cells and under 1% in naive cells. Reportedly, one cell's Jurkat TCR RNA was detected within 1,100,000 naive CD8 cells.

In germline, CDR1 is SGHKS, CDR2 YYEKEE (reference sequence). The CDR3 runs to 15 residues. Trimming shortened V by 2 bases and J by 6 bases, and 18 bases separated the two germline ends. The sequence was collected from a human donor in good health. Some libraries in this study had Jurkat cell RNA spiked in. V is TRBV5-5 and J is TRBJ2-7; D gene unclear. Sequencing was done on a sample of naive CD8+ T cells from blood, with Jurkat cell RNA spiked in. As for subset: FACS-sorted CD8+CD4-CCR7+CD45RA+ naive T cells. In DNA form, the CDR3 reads TGTGCCAGCAGCTTTGATCCATCTTTTCCCCCCGAGCAGTACTTC. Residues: CASSFDPSFPPEQYF. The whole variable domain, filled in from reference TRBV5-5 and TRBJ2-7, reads DAGVTQSPTHLIKTRGQQVTLRCSPISGHKSVSWYQQVLGQGPQFIFQYYEKEERGRGNFPDRFSARQFPNYSSELNVNALLLGDSALYLCASSFDPSFPPEQYFGPGTRLTVT.